The rows below give T cell receptor beta chains drawn from one sample of a study of T cell responses to AZD1222 COVID-19 vaccine. Data came from immunoSEQ multiplex PCR; TCRdb stores just in-frame clones and leaves some out. The data hold over 150,000 clones, with under 95% observed a single time. This material consisted of peripheral blood, taken on day 0 of AZD1222 vaccination. Receptors were obtained from an adult in good health. CDR3s include the opening cysteine and the closing phenylalanine or tryptophan. D genes are given only for firm matches. Rows may omit the clone size; those that give it use once, few, many or a size class.

>TRBJ1-1|NA|NA|TRBV6-2/TRBV6-3
CASSRSGMNTEAFF
TGTGCCAGCAGCCGCAGCGGGATGAACACTGAAGCTTTCTTT
>TRBJ2-1|NA|NA|TRBV5-1
CASSLGPLGALKDNEQFF
TGCGCCAGCAGCTTGGGCCCCTTAGGGGCCCTAAAGGACAATGAGCAGTTCTTC
>TRBJ1-2|NA|NA|TRBV5-1
CASTQQGSYGYTF
TGCGCCAGCACCCAGCAGGGGTCCTATGGCTACACCTTC
>TRBJ1-3|NA|NA|TRBV7-6
CASSLTGSPSSGNTIYF
TGTGCCAGCAGCTTAACTGGCAGCCCAAGCTCTGGAAACACCATATATTTT
>TRBJ1-3|NA|NA|TRBV16
CASSQGTGNTIYF
TGTGCCAGCAGCCAGGGTACGGGAAACACCATATATTTT
>TRBJ1-2|TRBD1|once|TRBV5-6
CASSSDRGYGYTF
TGTGCCAGCAGCTCTGACAGGGGCTATGGCTACACCTTC
>TRBJ1-2|NA|NA|TRBV6-5
CASSKSGLGYTF
TGTGCCAGCAGTAAAAGCGGGCTGGGCTACACCTTC
>TRBJ2-1|TRBD2|few|TRBV19
CASSWTSEVYNEQFF
TGTGCCAGTAGTTGGACTAGCGAGGTTTACAATGAGCAGTTCTTC
>TRBJ1-1|TRBD1|NA|TRBV2
CARTTGATTEAFF
TGTGCCAGAACCACAGGGGCGACCACTGAAGCTTTCTTT
>TRBJ2-1|TRBD2|NA|TRBV11-3
CASRLAGAVEEFF
TGTGCCAGCAGATTGGCGGGAGCGGTAGAGGAGTTCTTC
>TRBJ2-2|NA|NA|TRBV20-1
CSARFGELFF
TGCAGTGCTAGGTTCGGGGAGCTGTTTTTT
>TRBJ1-1|NA|NA|TRBV28
CASSSNTEAFF
TGTGCCAGCAGTTCGAACACTGAAGCTTTCTTT
>TRBJ1-5|TRBD1|NA|TRBV7-2
CASSLALTGGYSNQPQHF
TGTGCCAGCAGCTTAGCCTTGACAGGGGGCTATAGCAATCAGCCCCAGCATTTT
>TRBJ1-5|NA|NA|TRBV5-1
CASSQTPGSNQPQHF
TGCGCCAGCAGCCAGACTCCGGGGAGCAATCAGCCCCAGCATTTT
>TRBJ2-7|NA|NA|TRBV11-3
CASSLNFWGTGEQYF
TGTGCCAGCAGCTTAAATTTCTGGGGGACGGGGGAGCAGTACTTC
>TRBJ1-1|NA|NA|TRBV28
CASSGRLGAGTEAFF
TGTGCCAGCAGTGGTCGTTTGGGGGCTGGCACTGAAGCTTTCTTT
>TRBJ1-2|NA|NA|TRBV12-3/TRBV12-4
CASTPLDGYTF
TGTGCCAGCACCCCCTTGGACGGCTACACCTTC
>TRBJ2-3|TRBD2|NA|TRBV11-3
CASSGGTSGSSDTQYF
TGTGCCAGCAGCGGGGGGACTAGCGGGAGTTCAGATACGCAGTATTTT
>TRBJ1-2|TRBD1|NA|TRBV4-3
CASSQEVSQGGYGYTF
TGCGCCAGCAGCCAAGAGGTCAGCCAGGGGGGCTATGGCTACACCTTC
>TRBJ2-2|NA|NA|TRBV5-1
CASTQTSAGELFF
TGCGCCAGCACCCAAACCTCGGCCGGGGAGCTGTTTTTT
>TRBJ2-1|TRBD2|NA|TRBV18
CASSGLAGSYNEQFF
TGTGCCAGCTCCGGACTAGCGGGTAGTTACAATGAGCAGTTCTTC
>TRBJ1-6|NA|NA|TRBV15
CATQLGSFYNSPLHF
TGTGCCACCCAACTCGGCAGTTTCTATAATTCACCCCTCCACTTT
>TRBJ1-2|NA|few|TRBV12-3/TRBV12-4
CASSSGYGYTF
TGTGCCAGCAGTTCAGGGTATGGCTACACCTTC
>TRBJ2-4|NA|NA|TRBV9
CASSVAPANENIQYF
TGTGCCAGCAGCGTTGCCCCGGCTAACGAAAACATTCAGTACTTC
>TRBJ1-4|NA|NA|TRBV6-5
CASKRRQTNEKLFF
TGTGCCAGCAAACGTAGGCAGACTAATGAAAAACTGTTTTTT
>TRBJ2-3|NA|NA|TRBV19
CASSVGPSSTDTQYF
TGTGCCAGTAGTGTGGGACCTTCTAGCACAGATACGCAGTATTTT
>TRBJ2-2|NA|NA|TRBV12-3/TRBV12-4
CASSLDLELFF
TGTGCCAGCAGTTTAGACTTGGAGCTGTTTTTT
>TRBJ2-7|TRBD1|NA|TRBV18
CASSYLPGQGYEQYF
TGTGCCAGCTCATATCTCCCGGGACAGGGCTACGAGCAGTACTTC
>TRBJ1-2|NA|NA|TRBV30
CASIDSQILLGRGYTF
TGTGCCAGTATAGACAGCCAAATCTTGCTGGGTCGGGGCTACACCTTC
>TRBJ1-2|TRBD1|NA|TRBV10-1
CASNLRGGYGYTF
TGCGCCAGCAATCTCAGGGGGGGCTATGGCTACACCTTC
>TRBJ1-6|TRBD1|NA|TRBV27
CASSFFAGTGTSSYNSPLHF
TGTGCCAGCTCTTTCTTCGCCGGGACAGGGACCAGCTCCTATAATTCACCCCTCCACTTT
>TRBJ2-6|NA|NA|TRBV5-1
CASSLGWQGTGEANVLTF
TGCGCCAGCAGCTTAGGCTGGCAGGGTACTGGAGAGGCCAACGTCCTGACTTTC
>TRBJ1-6|TRBD1|many|TRBV5-1
CASRRDRGSSYNSPLHF
TGCGCCAGCAGACGGGACAGGGGGAGCTCCTATAATTCACCCCTCCACTTT
>TRBJ2-2|NA|NA|TRBV7-9
CASSLSGNTGELFF
TGTGCCAGCAGCCTTAGCGGTAACACCGGGGAGCTGTTTTTT
>TRBJ1-2|NA|NA|TRBV19
CATSKYDGYTF
TGTGCCACCTCGAAGTACGATGGCTACACCTTC
>TRBJ2-7|NA|once|TRBV28
CASNNLGGVGGYEQYF
TGTGCCAGCAACAATCTCGGTGGGGTTGGGGGCTACGAGCAGTACTTC
>TRBJ2-5|NA|NA|TRBV19
CASSIDGDSQETQYF
TGTGCCAGTAGTATAGACGGGGACTCCCAAGAGACCCAGTACTTC
>TRBJ2-7|TRBD2|NA|TRBV14
CASSQKGLAGSEQYF
TGTGCCAGCAGCCAAAAAGGACTAGCGGGGAGCGAGCAGTACTTC
>TRBJ2-5|TRBD2|NA|TRBV2
CAISVGGGGPETQYF
TGTGCCATTTCAGTGGGCGGGGGGGGACCAGAGACCCAGTACTTC
>TRBJ2-7|NA|NA|TRBV7-2
CASSHGQRGYEQYF
TGTGCCAGCAGCCACGGACAGAGGGGCTACGAGCAGTACTTC
>TRBJ1-4|NA|once|TRBV5-1
CASQPSGGPIEKLFF
TGCGCCAGTCAACCCTCCGGGGGGCCGATCGAAAAACTGTTTTTT
>TRBJ2-5|TRBD2|once|TRBV6-6
CASSYGGEEETQYF
TGTGCCAGCAGTTACGGGGGGGAGGAGGAGACCCAGTACTTC
>TRBJ1-1|TRBD1|NA|TRBV6-4
CASSGDRGRNAFF
TGTGCCAGCAGCGGAGACAGGGGGCGAAATGCTTTCTTT